This is a list of T cell receptor beta chains from one sample in a study of cytomegalovirus exposure and HLA in healthy donors. Only in-frame clones appear in the TCRdb table, and some are missing; sequencing was by immunoSEQ multiplex PCR. Of 130,000 to 150,000 clones detected, approximately 80% appear once; the ten largest clones hold roughly 2.9%. Source material: PBMCs. These receptors all stem from a female donor in good health and CMV-seronegative. Each CDR3 is given with its conserved first and last residue. Fields, in order: V gene, D gene, J gene, clone size, CDR3 protein, CDR3 DNA. The D gene is left open where the match is weak. Clone size appears in some rows only: once, few, many, or a class for an expanded clone.

TRBV27	.	TRBJ2-3	once	CASSTIEGTDTQYF	TGTGCCAGCAGCACCATCGAGGGAACAGATACGCAGTATTTT
TRBV9	.	TRBJ1-2	.	CASSVDSALRARTF	TGTGCCAGCAGCGTAGACTCGGCCCTAAGAGCGCGGACCTTC
TRBV5-1	TRBD1	TRBJ1-1	.	CASSPTTQGGNTEAFF	TGCGCCAGCAGCCCAACGACGCAGGGGGGGAACACTGAAGCTTTCTTT
TRBV25-1	TRBD2	TRBJ2-2	.	CASSVEGLAGVTGELFF	TGTGCCAGCAGCGTAGAGGGACTAGCGGGGGTTACCGGGGAGCTGTTTTTT
TRBV2	.	TRBJ1-1	.	CASSERPAGRTEAFF	TGTGCCAGCAGTGAACGTCCCGCGGGCCGGACTGAAGCTTTCTTT
TRBV9	.	TRBJ1-5	.	CASSVGPGYQPQHF	TGTGCCAGCAGCGTAGGACCAGGATATCAGCCCCAGCATTTT
TRBV28	TRBD2	TRBJ2-2	.	CASSFPGGGNTGELFF	TGTGCCAGCAGTTTCCCCGGGGGGGGGAACACCGGGGAGCTGTTTTTT
TRBV10-1	.	TRBJ2-2	.	CASSARGTSNTGELFF	TGCGCCAGCAGTGCGAGGGGGACATCGAACACCGGGGAGCTGTTTTTT
TRBV6-6	.	TRBJ1-1	.	CASSYLMSTEAFF	TGTGCCAGCAGTTACCTAATGTCGACTGAAGCTTTCTTT
TRBV2	.	TRBJ2-7	many	CASSWTTYEQYF	TGTGCCAGCAGTTGGACTACGTACGAGCAGTACTTC
TRBV11-2	TRBD1	TRBJ1-2	.	CASSSQGVRNYGYPF	TGTGCCAGCAGCTCCCAGGGGGTTCGGAACTATGGCTACCCCTTC
TRBV6-5	.	TRBJ2-1	once	CASSYSKPGDNEQFF	TGTGCCAGCAGTTACTCGAAGCCAGGGGACAATGAGCAGTTCTTC
TRBV10-3	.	TRBJ1-6	.	CAISYREGDSPLHF	TGTGCCATCAGTTACAGGGAGGGGGATTCACCCCTCCACTTT
TRBV7-9	.	TRBJ1-1	.	CASSFEAGTSYWEAFF	TGTGCCAGCAGCTTTGAGGCAGGGACTTCGTACTGGGAAGCTTTCTTT
TRBV5-4	TRBD2	TRBJ2-2	.	CASSLAMGRAGELFF	TGTGCCAGCAGCTTGGCTATGGGGAGGGCCGGGGAGCTGTTTTTT
TRBV9	TRBD2	TRBJ2-3	.	CASSSLPGLVGDTQYF	TGTGCCAGCAGCTCTCTCCCGGGACTAGTGGGAGATACGCAGTATTTT
TRBV6-5	TRBD2	TRBJ2-7	few	CATRQAGKYEQYF	TGTGCCACCCGGCAAGCGGGAAAATACGAGCAGTACTTC
TRBV19	.	TRBJ2-1	.	CASSRDTQYNEQFF	TGTGCCAGCAGCCGGGACACACAGTACAATGAGCAGTTCTTC
TRBV7-9	.	TRBJ2-7	.	CASSSTEFYEQYF	TGTGCCAGCAGCTCAACTGAATTCTACGAGCAGTACTTC
TRBV5-1	TRBD2	TRBJ2-7	.	CASSLWSSGTSGRYEQYF	TGCGCCAGCAGCTTGTGGAGCTCTGGGACTAGCGGGAGGTACGAGCAGTACTTC
TRBV6-1	.	TRBJ1-5	.	CASNRGGAEYQPQHF	TGTGCCAGCAACCGAGGGGGGGCCGAATATCAGCCCCAGCATTTT
TRBV9	TRBD1	TRBJ2-6	.	CASSLSAGGAGANVLTF	TGTGCCAGCAGCCTCAGCGCAGGGGGCGCTGGGGCCAACGTCCTGACTTTC
TRBV10-3	.	TRBJ1-5	.	CAISFQGWDQPQHF	TGTGCCATCAGTTTCCAGGGTTGGGATCAGCCCCAGCATTTT
TRBV27	TRBD2	TRBJ2-7	.	CASRRSGRVEYEQYF	TGTGCCAGCAGACGTAGCGGGAGAGTCGAGTACGAGCAGTACTTC
TRBV27	.	TRBJ1-2	.	CASSQQGGYGYTF	TGTGCCAGCAGTCAGCAGGGTGGCTATGGCTACACCTTC
TRBV4-1	.	TRBJ1-5	few	CASSEYRGNQPQHF	TGCGCCAGCAGCGAGTACAGGGGCAATCAGCCCCAGCATTTT
TRBV13	.	TRBJ1-1	.	CASSIGTRYNAFF	TGTGCCAGCAGCATCGGGACTCGCTACAACGCTTTCTTT
TRBV28	TRBD1	TRBJ1-2	few	CASLPSGTGGDYGYTF	TGTGCCAGCCTGCCTTCCGGGACAGGGGGTGACTATGGCTACACCTTC
TRBV25-1	.	TRBJ2-7	.	CASSDIALKQYF	TGTGCCAGCAGTGACATCGCCCTAAAGCAGTACTTC
TRBV5-6	.	TRBJ2-5	.	CASSTRQETQYF	TGTGCCAGCAGCACACGACAAGAGACCCAGTACTTC
TRBV27	TRBD1	TRBJ2-5	.	CASSLRTGGQETQYF	TGTGCCAGCAGTTTAAGGACAGGGGGCCAAGAGACCCAGTACTTC
TRBV27	.	TRBJ2-7	.	CASSPFSSYEQYF	TGTGCCAGCAGTCCCTTCAGCTCCTACGAGCAGTACTTC
TRBV10-3	.	TRBJ1-1	.	CAITQGLNTEAFF	TGTGCCATCACCCAGGGCTTGAACACTGAAGCTTTCTTT
TRBV4-1	TRBD2	TRBJ2-5	.	CASSQDGSGTQETQYF	TGTGCCAGCAGCCAAGATGGTAGCGGGACCCAAGAGACCCAGTACTTC
TRBV28	.	TRBJ2-4	once	CASSSGASQSDIQYF	TGTGCCAGCAGTTCTGGGGCCTCCCAATCCGACATTCAGTACTTC
TRBV5-1	TRBD1	TRBJ1-1	.	CASRAGTGNMNTEAFF	TGCGCCAGCAGAGCCGGGACAGGGAACATGAACACTGAAGCTTTCTTT
TRBV30	.	TRBJ1-2	.	CAGWQGPGYGYTF	TGTGCCGGCTGGCAGGGTCCCGGCTATGGCTACACCTTC
TRBV2	TRBD1	TRBJ1-1	.	CASSEQGQINTEAFF	TGTGCCAGCAGTGAACAGGGACAGATTAACACTGAAGCTTTCTTT
TRBV11-1	.	TRBJ2-1	.	CASSLRNYNEQFF	TGTGCCAGCAGCTTGAGGAACTACAATGAGCAGTTCTTC
TRBV5-4	TRBD1	TRBJ1-1	.	CASSLAGQGRTEAFF	TGTGCCAGCAGCTTGGCGGGACAGGGAAGAACTGAAGCTTTCTTT
TRBV29-1	TRBD1	TRBJ1-2	once	CSVEDRVAPYGYTF	TGCAGCGTTGAGGACAGGGTAGCCCCCTATGGCTACACCTTC
TRBV11-2	TRBD1	TRBJ2-7	few	CASSATGPSYEQYF	TGTGCCAGCAGCGCGACAGGGCCTTCCTACGAGCAGTACTTC
TRBV6-1	.	TRBJ1-5	.	CASSGDSHQPQHF	TGTGCCAGCAGTGGAGACAGCCATCAGCCCCAGCATTTT
TRBV27	TRBD2	TRBJ2-2	.	CASSQRGGLGELFF	TGTGCCAGCAGTCAGCGGGGGGGCCTCGGGGAGCTGTTTTTT
TRBV6-5	TRBD1	TRBJ2-7	.	CASSWRTGGEKYF	TGTGCCAGCAGTTGGAGGACAGGGGGCGAGAAGTACTTC
TRBV4-1	TRBD2	TRBJ2-5	.	CASSQEVRLAGGRETQYF	TGCGCCAGCAGCCAAGAGGTCCGGCTAGCGGGAGGGCGTGAGACCCAGTACTTC
TRBV9	TRBD1	TRBJ2-2	.	CASSVVPGQGTTGELFF	TGTGCCAGCAGCGTAGTGCCGGGACAGGGGACCACCGGGGAGCTGTTTTTT
TRBV28	.	TRBJ2-2	.	CASSGRARPNTGELFF	TGTGCCAGCAGTGGCAGGGCCCGTCCGAACACCGGGGAGCTGTTTTTT
TRBV19	.	TRBJ2-3	.	CASSIGLYTDTQYF	TGTGCCAGTAGTATAGGACTGTACACAGATACGCAGTATTTT